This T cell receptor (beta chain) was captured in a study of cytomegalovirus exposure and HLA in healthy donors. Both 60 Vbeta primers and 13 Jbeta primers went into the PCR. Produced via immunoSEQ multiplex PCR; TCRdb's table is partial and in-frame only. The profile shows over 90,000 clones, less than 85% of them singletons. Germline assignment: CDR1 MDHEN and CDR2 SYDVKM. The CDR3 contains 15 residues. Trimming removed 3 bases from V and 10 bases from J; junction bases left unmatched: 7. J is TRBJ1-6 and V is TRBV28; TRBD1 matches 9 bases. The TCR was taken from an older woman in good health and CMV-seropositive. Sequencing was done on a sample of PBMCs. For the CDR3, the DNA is TGTGCCAGCAGTTTGTGGACAGGGGAGAGATCACCCCTCCACTTT. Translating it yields CASSLWTGERSPLHF.